This TCR beta chain was sequenced in a study of T cells in Graves' hyperthyroidism and ophthalmopathy. In the study overall: Upon initial diagnosis and before any treatment, peripheral blood was collected. Study observations and caveats: Model-based prediction identified ophthalmopathy a median about 6.8 months prior to its onset.

Regions amplified from RNA transcripts were the TCR beta CDR3 regions. During a first-round RT-PCR of the TCR CDR3, the HTBI primer set was used. TCRdb reprocessed the multiplex PCR reads with MiXCR, giving one entry per CDR3 protein. Here the sample spans approximately 370,000 distinct CDR3 sequences, about a sixth being singletons. Diagnosing involved the use of clinical symptoms, serum thyroxine and TRAb, thyroid ultrasound and orbital computed tomography. As concerns this clonotype: Its antigen is undetermined.

This CDR3 comprises 14 residues. V lost 8 bases, J lost 4 bases, and 14 bases lay in between. Germline CDR1 is SNHLY and CDR2 is FYNNEI. Specimen: blood. This sequence joins TRBV2 and TRBJ2-2; D might be TRBD2 (6 bases). This clonotype originated in a woman aged 25 to 45 with Graves' hyperthyroidism that later progressed to Graves' ophthalmopathy. The CDR3 nucleotides are TGTGCCAGCGGGGCAGGACTATTCACCGGGGAGCTGTTTTTT. Translated, it gives CASGAGLFTGELFF.